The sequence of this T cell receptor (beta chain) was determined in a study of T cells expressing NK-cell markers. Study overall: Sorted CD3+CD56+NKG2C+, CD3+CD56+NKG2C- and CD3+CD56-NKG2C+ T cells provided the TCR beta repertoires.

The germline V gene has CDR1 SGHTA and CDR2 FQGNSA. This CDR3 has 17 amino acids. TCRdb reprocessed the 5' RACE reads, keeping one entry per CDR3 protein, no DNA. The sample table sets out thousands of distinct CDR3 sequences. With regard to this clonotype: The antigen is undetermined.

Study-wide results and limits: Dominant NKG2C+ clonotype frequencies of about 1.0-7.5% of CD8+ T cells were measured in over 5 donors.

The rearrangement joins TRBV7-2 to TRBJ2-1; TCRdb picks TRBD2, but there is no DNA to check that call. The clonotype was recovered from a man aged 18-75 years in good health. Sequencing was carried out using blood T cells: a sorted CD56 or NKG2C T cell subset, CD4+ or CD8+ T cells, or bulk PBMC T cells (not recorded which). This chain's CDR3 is CASSSGTSGRTYNEQFF.